A single sample gave rise to the 29 T cell receptor beta chains below, sequenced in a study of cytomegalovirus exposure and HLA in healthy donors. PCR amplification relied on 60 Vbeta primers (plus 13 Jbeta primers). The method was immunoSEQ multiplex PCR; TCRdb's version includes in-frame clones alone and lacks a portion of them. The sample holds a few hundred thousand clones, 80% seen once. The sample comprised PBMCs. The receptors originated from a girl aged 2-10 years in good health and CMV-seronegative.

This clone was found a few times. The chain combines TRBV30 with TRBJ1-1; D uncertain. CDR3 length: 10 amino acids. Germline CDR1 GTSNPN, CDR2 SVGIG (reference sequence). V lost 6 bases to trimming and J lost 5 bases, with 7 bases between them. CDR3 sequence: CACTGTEAFF. The CDR3, as DNA: TGTGCCTGTACGGGGACTGAAGCTTTCTTT.

The rearrangement uses TRBV7-9 and TRBJ2-1; no clear D gene. V gave up 1 base and J gave up 13 bases, with 8 bases separating them. There are 11 residues in the CDR3. Germline assignment: CDR1 SEHNR and CDR2 FQNEAQ (reference sequence). CDR3: CASSLGADQFF. The CDR3 region has the DNA TGTGCCAGCAGCTTAGGGGCAGATCAGTTCTTC.

This clone was observed a single time. The chain links TRBV28 to TRBJ2-7; 7 nucleotides line up with TRBD1. The CDR3 has 12 amino acids. The J segment lost 2 bases and the V segment lost 7 bases, leaving 2 bases of the junction unmatched. From germline, CDR1 is MDHEN and CDR2 SYDVKM. The DNA for the CDR3 is TGTGCCAGCAAGACAGGGACCTACGAGCAGTACTTC. This sequence encodes CASKTGTYEQYF.

V is TRBV25-1 and J is TRBJ2-1, with 9 bases fitting TRBD2. V gave up 0 bases and J gave up 2 bases; unmatched junction bases: 5. CDR1 and CDR2 from the germline V gene are MGHDK and SYGVNS. The CDR3 runs 17 residues. CDR3 region: CASSEYPRGGTYNEQFF. The CDR3 coding sequence is TGTGCCAGCAGTGAATACCCGCGGGGGGGCACCTACAATGAGCAGTTCTTC.

This clone was observed a few times. The chain employs TRBV12-5 and TRBJ2-2; no definite D call. The ends were cut back, 0 bases at V and 5 bases at J, with 4 bases in the middle. The CDR3 totals 13 residues. Germline assignment: CDR1 LGHNT and CDR2 FRNRAP. This CDR3 reads CASGLVATGELFF. DNA of the CDR3: TGTGCTAGTGGTTTGGTAGCGACCGGGGAGCTGTTTTTT.

This clone was seen a handful of times. V is TRBV9 and J is TRBJ1-1; a possible D gene is TRBD1 (6 bases). Germline V gives CDR1 SGDLS, CDR2 YYNGEE. There are 15 residues in the CDR3. Trimming took off 5 bases at V and 7 bases at J, with 21 bases between the two ends. The CDR3 DNA reads TGTGCCAGCAGGATAGGGGAAGGGGGAGTCGGTGAAGCTTTCTTT. Translated: CASRIGEGGVGEAFF.

The chain couples TRBV27 to TRBJ2-1; TRBD2 aligns across 11 bases. CDR1 is MNHEY, CDR2 SMNVEV, per germline (reference sequence). The V and J ends lost 5 bases and 7 bases, in that order; junction bases with no gene match: 13. The CDR3 length is 17 residues. The CDR3 DNA reads as TGTGCCAGCAGTCTCCTGGGGGGTAGCGGGAGGGGTAATGAGCAGTTCTTC. Its protein is CASSLLGGSGRGNEQFF.

V usage is TRBV5-1 and J usage is TRBJ2-7; D gene ambiguous. The germline CDR1 and CDR2 sequences are SGHRS and YFSETQ. The V and J ends lost 0 bases and 6 bases respectively, with 10 bases between them. CDR3 length: 13 residues. The CDR3 coding sequence is TGCGCCAGCAGCTTGGCAGGCTACTCCGAGCAGTACTTC. Amino acids: CASSLAGYSEQYF.

The chain combines TRBV5-4 with TRBJ2-3; 7 nucleotides match TRBD2. V was clipped by 4 bases and J by 5 bases; unmatched bases: 13. This CDR3 comprises 16 residues. CDR1 and CDR2 (germline): SGHNT, YYREEE (reference sequence). The CDR3 DNA reads TGTGCCAGCAGCACCCCTTCGGGGGGAAGTCAAGATACGCAGTATTTT. It yields the protein CASSTPSGGSQDTQYF.

This clone has a single count. This rearrangement joins TRBV5-4 to TRBJ2-3; D call uncertain. V lost 5 bases, J lost 5 bases, and 18 bases lay in between. CDR1 SGHNT and CDR2 YYREEE come from the germline V gene (reference sequence). CDR3 size: 15 residues. The CDR3 loop is CASRHNPQSQDTQYF. The CDR3 nucleotides read TGTGCCAGCAGACATAATCCACAGAGTCAAGATACGCAGTATTTT.

This clone has a handful of counts. The chain combines TRBV18 with TRBJ2-6, with D unclear. Germline V CDR1 and CDR2: KGHSH, LQKENI. Trimming stripped 7 bases from V and 4 bases from J, with 17 bases between. The CDR3 is made up of 16 amino acids. This chain's CDR3 is CASFRPQASGANVLTF. CDR3 coding DNA: TGTGCCAGCTTCCGCCCCCAGGCCTCCGGGGCCAACGTCCTGACTTTC.

V gene TRBV27 combines with J gene TRBJ1-6; D not resolved. In germline, CDR1 is MNHEY, CDR2 SMNVEV (reference sequence). The V end was cut by 6 bases, the J end by 9 bases, with 12 bases between. This CDR3 spans 13 amino acids. The CDR3: CASRTGFGSPLHF. The CDR3 DNA follows: TGTGCCAGCAGAACGGGGTTCGGTTCACCCCTCCACTTT.

In the case of this clone: Other DNA sequences in this specimen translate into the identical CDR3. The V and J genes are TRBV28 and TRBJ2-7; D is uncertain. CDR3 length equals 14 residues. Germline V CDR1 and CDR2: MDHEN, SYDVKM. The V end lost 2 bases, the J end lost 0 bases, and 8 bases lay between the germline ends. Here the CDR3 reads CASSLGGGSYEQYF. The CDR3 DNA is TGTGCCAGCAGTTTAGGTGGCGGCTCCTACGAGCAGTACTTC.

The CDR3 loop reads CASSDDFLTYNEQFF. The CDR3 DNA sequence: TGTGCCAGCAGTGACGACTTCCTAACCTACAATGAGCAGTTCTTC. The chain recombines TRBV6-1 with TRBJ2-1; D gene unclear. Germline CDR1 reads MNHNS; CDR2 reads SASEGT. Trimming cost V 3 bases and J 2 bases, with 11 bases left between them. There are 15 residues in the CDR3.

This chain links TRBV28 with TRBJ2-1, with TRBD2 identical over 13 bases. The germline CDR1 and CDR2 sequences are MDHEN and SYDVKM. The CDR3 covers 15 residues. J lost 5 bases, V lost 7 bases, and 5 bases had no gene match. CDR3 region: CASTGLAGVHNEQFF. As DNA, the CDR3 is TGTGCCAGCACAGGACTAGCGGGAGTCCACAATGAGCAGTTCTTC.

V gene TRBV4-1 combines with J gene TRBJ2-5; 10 bases fit TRBD2. The CDR3 runs to 15 residues. Germline CDR1 and CDR2: MGHRA and YSYEKL. J was trimmed by 3 bases and V by 1 base; bases with no gene match: 2. The CDR3 here is CASSQALAGEETQYF. The CDR3 nucleotides read TGCGCCAGCAGCCAAGCCCTAGCGGGGGAAGAGACCCAGTACTTC.

V gene TRBV18 combines with J gene TRBJ1-5, with a weak D call TRBD1 (5 bases). The CDR3 extends over 15 amino acids. The ends were cut back, 3 bases at V and 6 bases at J, with 15 bases in the middle. Germline CDR1 and CDR2: KGHSH and LQKENI. The CDR3 is CASSPSGTGGQPQHF. The CDR3 DNA sequence: TGTGCCAGCTCACCCTCCGGGACCGGGGGTCAGCCCCAGCATTTT.

The chain links TRBV19 to TRBJ2-7; D is possibly TRBD1 (6 bases). The length of the CDR3 is 14 residues. Germline CDR1 LNHDA, CDR2 SQIVND (reference sequence). Deletions cut 3 bases from V and 3 bases from J, with 12 bases between. The DNA for the CDR3 is TGTGCCAGTAGTATCCAGGGGAATGTCTACGAGCAGTACTTC. It codes for CASSIQGNVYEQYF.

This clone was observed a handful of times. This chain connects TRBV9 to TRBJ2-2; D unclear. Germline-derived CDR1 and CDR2 are SGDLS and YYNGEE. Deletions cut 4 bases from V and 1 base from J, with 2 bases between. The CDR3 totals 12 residues. CDR3 in DNA: TGTGCCAGCAGCCAGAACACCGGGGAGCTGTTTTTT. Residues: CASSQNTGELFF. Looking up the rest from reference TRBV9 and TRBJ2-2 gives the full variable domain: DSGVTQTPKHLITATGQRVTLRCSPRSGDLSVYWYQQSLDQGLQFLIQYYNGEERAKGNILERFSAQQFPDLHSELNLSSLELGDSALYFCASSQNTGELFFGEGSRLTVL.

The CDR3 DNA reads as TGCGCCACCTCCCCCCTCTACAATGAGCAGTTCTTC. Residues: CATSPLYNEQFF. V usage is TRBV10-2 and J usage is TRBJ2-1; D gene unclear. V lost 10 bases and J 3 bases, leaving 10 bases between the germline ends. This CDR3 contains 12 residues. Germline-derived CDR1 and CDR2 are WSHSY and SAAADI.

This sequence joins TRBV7-6 and TRBJ2-5; D is unclear. With 5 bases removed from V and 0 bases from J, the gap between germline ends came to 7 bases. The CDR3 loop spans 13 amino acids. Germline-derived CDR1 and CDR2 are SGHVS and FNYEAQ. CDR3 loop: CASSVLYQETQYF. The CDR3 bases are TGTGCCAGCAGCGTCCTGTACCAAGAGACCCAGTACTTC. The entire variable domain, with the rest obtained from reference TRBV7-6 and TRBJ2-5, is as follows: GAGVSQSPRYKVTKRGQDVALRCDPISGHVSLYWYRQALGQGPEFLTYFNYEAQQDKSGLPNDRFSAERPEGSISTLTIQRTEQRDSAMYRCASSVLYQETQYFGPGTRLLVL.

This clone has only a few counts. The rearrangement joins TRBV9 to TRBJ1-6; D might be TRBD1 (6 bases). This CDR3 region has 15 residues. Germline V gene sequence: CDR1 SGDLS, CDR2 YYNGEE. V was shortened by 4 bases and J by 10 bases, with 18 bases between the two germline ends. The CDR3 DNA reads as TGTGCCAGCAGCCCAAAGGGGGACCGGGGCTCACCCCTCCACTTT. Its translation: CASSPKGDRGSPLHF.

The chain links TRBV10-2 to TRBJ1-6, with 9 bases lining up with TRBD1. Germline V lookup: CDR1 WSHSY, CDR2 SAAADI. With V trimmed by 7 bases and J by 7 bases, 8 bases remained unmatched. The CDR3 runs to 15 residues. The DNA for the CDR3 is TGCGCCAGCAAAATAACGGGACAGGGCAATTCACCCCTCCACTTT. It translates to CASKITGQGNSPLHF.

The chain joins TRBV6-1 to TRBJ2-7; possibly TRBD1 for D (5 bases). The CDR3 loop spans 14 amino acids. Germline loops: CDR1 MNHNS, CDR2 SASEGT. The ends were cut back, 1 base at V and 3 bases at J, with 10 bases in the middle. CDR3 residues: CASSEGGKGYEQYF. The CDR3 DNA follows: TGTGCCAGCAGTGAAGGGGGCAAGGGCTACGAGCAGTACTTC.

The genes are TRBV5-6 and TRBJ2-1; 10 bases line up with TRBD2. The CDR3 contains 16 residues. J was trimmed by 10 bases and V by 6 bases; bases with no gene match: 16. Germline V gene sequence: CDR1 SGHDT, CDR2 YYEEEE. DNA of the CDR3: TGTGCCAGCACCCCACTTGTTGGGACTAGCGCCGTCGAGCAGTTCTTC. Its protein is CASTPLVGTSAVEQFF. Full variable domain (outside the CDR3, taken from reference TRBV5-6 and TRBJ2-1): DAGVTQSPTHLIKTRGQQVTLRCSPKSGHDTVSWYQQALGQGPQFIFQYYEEEERQRGNFPDRFSGHQFPNYSSELNVNALLLGDSALYLCASTPLVGTSAVEQFFGPGTRLTVL.

The chain couples TRBV30 to TRBJ1-6; no reliable D call. The germline V gene encodes CDR1 GTSNPN and CDR2 SVGIG (reference sequence). The length of the CDR3 is 15 residues. The V end lost 2 bases, the J end lost 10 bases, and 18 bases lay between the germline ends. The CDR3: CAWSLPGGWRSPLHF. DNA for the CDR3: TGTGCCTGGAGTCTCCCGGGAGGGTGGAGATCACCCCTCCACTTT.

V and J are TRBV5-4 and TRBJ2-7; D ambiguous. The germline CDR1 and CDR2 sequences are SGHNT and YYREEE (reference sequence). This CDR3 region has 11 residues. V gave up 3 bases and J gave up 5 bases, with 6 bases separating them. The CDR3 coding sequence is TGTGCCAGCAGCTCCCAGGACGAGCAGTACTTC. This codes for CASSSQDEQYF.

This clone came up once. The gene calls are TRBV27 and TRBJ1-6, with D hard to call. CDR1 and CDR2 (germline): MNHEY, SMNVEV (reference sequence). With 7 bases removed from V and 10 bases from J, the gap between germline ends came to 17 bases. This CDR3 comprises 14 residues. CDR3 protein: CASTHPWRVSPLHF. The CDR3 nucleotides are TGTGCCAGCACCCACCCCTGGCGGGTCTCACCCCTCCACTTT.

In its sample, this clone was seen a few times. The chain links TRBV29-1 to TRBJ1-1, with a weak D call TRBD1 (5 bases). The CDR3 consists of 11 residues. Looked up from germline, CDR1 is SQVTM and CDR2 is ANQGSEA. Trimming cost V 7 bases and J 7 bases, with 13 bases left between them. The CDR3 bases are TGCAGCGCCAATAGGGGTAGTGAAGCTTTCTTT. Protein sequence: CSANRGSEAFF.